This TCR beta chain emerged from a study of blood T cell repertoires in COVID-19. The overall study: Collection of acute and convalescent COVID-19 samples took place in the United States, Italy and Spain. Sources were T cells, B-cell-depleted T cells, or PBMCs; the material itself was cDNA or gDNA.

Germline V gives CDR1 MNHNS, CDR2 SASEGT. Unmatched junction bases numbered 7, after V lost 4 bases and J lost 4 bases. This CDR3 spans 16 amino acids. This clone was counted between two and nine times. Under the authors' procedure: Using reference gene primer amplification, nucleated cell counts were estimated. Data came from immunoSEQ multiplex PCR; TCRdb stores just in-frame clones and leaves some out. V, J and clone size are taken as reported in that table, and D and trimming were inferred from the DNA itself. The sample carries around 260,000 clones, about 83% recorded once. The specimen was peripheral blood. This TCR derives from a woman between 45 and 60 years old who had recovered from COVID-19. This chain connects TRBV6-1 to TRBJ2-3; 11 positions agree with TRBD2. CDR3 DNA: TGTGCCAGCAGTGCGACTAGCGGGGCCGGGCCAGATACGCAGTATTTT. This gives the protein CASSATSGAGPDTQYF.